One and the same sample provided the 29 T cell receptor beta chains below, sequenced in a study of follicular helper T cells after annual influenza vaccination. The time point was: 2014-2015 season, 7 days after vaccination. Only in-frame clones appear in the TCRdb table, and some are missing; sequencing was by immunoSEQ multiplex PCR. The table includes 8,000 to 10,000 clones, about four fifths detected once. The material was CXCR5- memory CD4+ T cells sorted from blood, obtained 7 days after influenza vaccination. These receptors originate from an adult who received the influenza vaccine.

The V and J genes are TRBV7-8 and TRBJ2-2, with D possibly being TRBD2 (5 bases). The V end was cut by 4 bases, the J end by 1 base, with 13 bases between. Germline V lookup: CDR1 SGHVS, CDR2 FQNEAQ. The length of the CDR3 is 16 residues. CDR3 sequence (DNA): TGTGCCAGCAGCTATCGAAAAGCGGAGAACACCGGGGAGCTGTTTTTT. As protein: CASSYRKAENTGELFF. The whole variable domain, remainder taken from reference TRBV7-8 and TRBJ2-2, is GAGVSQSPRYKVAKRGQDVALRCDPISGHVSLFWYQQALGQGPEFLTYFQNEAQLDKSGLPSDRFFAERPEGSVSTLKIQRTQQEDSAVYLCASSYRKAENTGELFFGEGSRLTVL.

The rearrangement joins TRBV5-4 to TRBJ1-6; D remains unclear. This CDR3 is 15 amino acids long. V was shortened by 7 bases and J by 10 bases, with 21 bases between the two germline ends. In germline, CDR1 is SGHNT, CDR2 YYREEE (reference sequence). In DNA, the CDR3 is TGTGCCAGCCGCCCATACGCCGGGGTCTTATCACCCCTCCACTTT. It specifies CASRPYAGVLSPLHF.

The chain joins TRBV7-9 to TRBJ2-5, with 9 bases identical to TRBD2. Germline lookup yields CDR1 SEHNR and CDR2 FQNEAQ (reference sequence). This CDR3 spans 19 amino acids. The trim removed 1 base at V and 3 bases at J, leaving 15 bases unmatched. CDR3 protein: CASSLGAGGQPPDKETQYF. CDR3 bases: TGTGCCAGCAGCTTAGGAGCGGGGGGACAACCCCCCGATAAAGAGACCCAGTACTTC.

The chain's CDR3 is CASSDLITPNTGELFF. CDR3 nucleotides: TGTGCCAGCAGTGACTTAATAACACCGAACACCGGGGAGCTGTTTTTT. The chain recombines TRBV2 with TRBJ2-2; D not resolved. The CDR3 consists of 16 residues. V lost 3 bases and J 0 bases, leaving 11 bases between the germline ends. Germline CDR1 and CDR2: SNHLY and FYNNEI.

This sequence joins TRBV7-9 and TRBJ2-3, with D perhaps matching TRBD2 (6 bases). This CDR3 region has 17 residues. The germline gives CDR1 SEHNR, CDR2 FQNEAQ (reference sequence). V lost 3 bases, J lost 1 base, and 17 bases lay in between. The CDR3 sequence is CASSFFPRGLRTDTQYF. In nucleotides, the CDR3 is TGTGCCAGCAGCTTCTTTCCCCGGGGACTCCGCACAGATACGCAGTATTTT.

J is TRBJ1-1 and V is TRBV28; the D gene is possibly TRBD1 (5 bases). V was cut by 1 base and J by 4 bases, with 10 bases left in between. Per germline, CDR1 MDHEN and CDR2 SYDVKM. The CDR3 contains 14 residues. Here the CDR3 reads CASSLLLGVTEAFF. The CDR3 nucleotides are TGTGCCAGCAGTTTATTATTGGGGGTCACTGAAGCTTTCTTT.

DNA of the CDR3: TGTGCCAGCAGCCAGGTCAGACAGGTATTAGACAGTGAGCAGTTCTTC. It specifies CASSQVRQVLDSEQFF. The chain joins TRBV4-2 to TRBJ2-1; D possibly corresponds to TRBD1 (6 bases). V lost 3 bases to trimming and J lost 9 bases, with 21 bases between them. The CDR3 contains 16 residues. Germline V gene data show CDR1 as LGHNA and CDR2 as YNFKEQ.

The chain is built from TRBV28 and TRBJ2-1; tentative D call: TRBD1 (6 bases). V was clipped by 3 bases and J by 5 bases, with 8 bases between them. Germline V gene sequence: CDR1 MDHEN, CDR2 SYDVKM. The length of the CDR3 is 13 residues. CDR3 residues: CASSFSGDNEQFF. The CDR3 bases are TGTGCCAGCAGTTTCTCAGGGGACAATGAGCAGTTCTTC.

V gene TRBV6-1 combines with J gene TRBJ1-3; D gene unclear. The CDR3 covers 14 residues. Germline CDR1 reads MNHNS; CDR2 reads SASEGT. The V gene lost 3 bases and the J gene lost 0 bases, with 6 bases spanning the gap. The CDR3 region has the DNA TGTGCCAGCAGTGATGGCTCCTCTGGAAACACCATATATTTT. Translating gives CASSDGSSGNTIYF.

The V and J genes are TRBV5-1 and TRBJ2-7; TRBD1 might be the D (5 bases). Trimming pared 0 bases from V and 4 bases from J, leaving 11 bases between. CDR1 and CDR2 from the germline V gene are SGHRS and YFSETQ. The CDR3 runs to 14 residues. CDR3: CASSLATAGYEQYF. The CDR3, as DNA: TGCGCCAGCAGCTTGGCCACGGCAGGGTACGAGCAGTACTTC.

The CDR3 sequence: CASSPSGLYEQYF. The DNA of the CDR3 is TGTGCCAGCTCACCCTCGGGACTCTACGAGCAGTACTTC. The rearrangement joins TRBV18 to TRBJ2-7; D may be TRBD2 (6 bases). The CDR3 has 13 residues. Germline assignment: CDR1 KGHSH and CDR2 LQKENI. V lost 3 bases, J lost 3 bases, and 9 bases lay in between. Full variable domain (outside the CDR3, taken from reference TRBV18 and TRBJ2-7): NAGVMQNPRHLVRRRGQEARLRCSPMKGHSHVYWYRQLPEEGLKFMVYLQKENIIDESGMPKERFSAEFPKEGPSILRIQQVVRGDSAAYFCASSPSGLYEQYFGPGTRLTVT.

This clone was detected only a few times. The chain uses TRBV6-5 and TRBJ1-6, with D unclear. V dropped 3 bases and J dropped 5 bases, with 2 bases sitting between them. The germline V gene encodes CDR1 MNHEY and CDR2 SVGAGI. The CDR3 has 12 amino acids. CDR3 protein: CASSYNNSPLHF. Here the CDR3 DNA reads TGTGCCAGCAGTTATAATAATTCACCCCTCCACTTT.

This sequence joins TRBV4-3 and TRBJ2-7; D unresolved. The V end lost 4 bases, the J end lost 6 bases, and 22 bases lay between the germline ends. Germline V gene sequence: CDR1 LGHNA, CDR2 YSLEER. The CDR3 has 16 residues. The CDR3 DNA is TGCGCCAGCAGCCCAAATGTCGGTTGGCCTCCAGTCGAGCAGTACTTC. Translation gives CASSPNVGWPPVEQYF.

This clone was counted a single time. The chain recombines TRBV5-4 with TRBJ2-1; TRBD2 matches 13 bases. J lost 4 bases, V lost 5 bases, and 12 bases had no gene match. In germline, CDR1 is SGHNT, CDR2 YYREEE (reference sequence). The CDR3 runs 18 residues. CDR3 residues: CASSAGLAGARIYNEQFF. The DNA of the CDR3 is TGTGCCAGCAGTGCAGGACTAGCGGGGGCGAGAATATACAATGAGCAGTTCTTC.

The CDR3 region has the DNA TGTGCCAGCAGCTTCGGGGTAGGGACTGAAGCTTTCTTT. Its translation: CASSFGVGTEAFF. The rearrangement uses TRBV11-3 and TRBJ1-1; no clear D gene. Between the trimmed V and J ends, which lost 3 bases and 5 bases, there was a span of 10 bases. Per the germline V gene, CDR1 is SGHNT and CDR2 is YENEEA. The CDR3 has 13 residues.

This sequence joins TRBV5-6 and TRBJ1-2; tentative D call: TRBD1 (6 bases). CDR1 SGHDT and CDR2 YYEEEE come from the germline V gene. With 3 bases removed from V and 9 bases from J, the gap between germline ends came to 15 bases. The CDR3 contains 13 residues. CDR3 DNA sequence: TGTGCCAGCAGCTCCGTCGGGACATTGCGCTACACCTTC. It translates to CASSSVGTLRYTF. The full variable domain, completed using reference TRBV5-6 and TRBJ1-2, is DAGVTQSPTHLIKTRGQQVTLRCSPKSGHDTVSWYQQALGQGPQFIFQYYEEEERQRGNFPDRFSGHQFPNYSSELNVNALLLGDSALYLCASSSVGTLRYTFGSGTRLTVV.

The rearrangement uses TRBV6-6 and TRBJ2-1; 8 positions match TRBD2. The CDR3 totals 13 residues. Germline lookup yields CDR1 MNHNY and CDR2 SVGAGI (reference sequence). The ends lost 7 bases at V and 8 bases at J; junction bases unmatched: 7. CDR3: CASNQREGDEQFF. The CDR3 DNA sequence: TGTGCCAGCAACCAACGGGAGGGCGATGAGCAGTTCTTC.

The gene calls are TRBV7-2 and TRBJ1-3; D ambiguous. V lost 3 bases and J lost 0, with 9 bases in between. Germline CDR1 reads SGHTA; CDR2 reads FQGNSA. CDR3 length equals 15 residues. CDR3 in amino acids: CASSLDSASGNTIYF. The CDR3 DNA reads TGTGCCAGCAGCTTGGACTCCGCCTCTGGAAACACCATATATTTT.

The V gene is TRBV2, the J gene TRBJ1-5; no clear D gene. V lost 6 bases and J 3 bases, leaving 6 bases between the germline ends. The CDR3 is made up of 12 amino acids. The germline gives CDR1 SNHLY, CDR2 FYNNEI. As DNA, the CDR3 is TGTGCCAGCAGCCTACTCAATCAGCCCCAGCATTTT. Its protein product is CASSLLNQPQHF.

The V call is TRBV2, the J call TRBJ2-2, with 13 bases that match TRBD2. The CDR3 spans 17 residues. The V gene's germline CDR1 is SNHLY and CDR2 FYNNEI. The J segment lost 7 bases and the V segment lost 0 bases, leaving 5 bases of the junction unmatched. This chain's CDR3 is CASSEARTSGGLGELFF. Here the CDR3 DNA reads TGTGCCAGCAGTGAAGCTAGGACTAGCGGGGGTCTCGGGGAGCTGTTTTTT.

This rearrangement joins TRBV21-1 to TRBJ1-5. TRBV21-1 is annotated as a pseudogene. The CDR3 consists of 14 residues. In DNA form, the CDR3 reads TGTGCCAGCAGCAAAGTGTCTTCGAATCAGCCCCAGCATTTT. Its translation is CASSKVSSNQPQHF.

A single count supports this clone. CDR3 sequence: CASGPYRTDLNEQFF. CDR3 DNA: TGTGCTAGTGGTCCATACAGGACAGACCTAAATGAGCAGTTCTTC. The chain couples TRBV12-5 to TRBJ2-1; a possible D gene is TRBD1 (6 bases). The CDR3 has 15 amino acids. The ends were cut back, 5 bases at V and 7 bases at J, with 18 bases in the middle. Germline CDR1 is LGHNT and CDR2 is FRNRAP.

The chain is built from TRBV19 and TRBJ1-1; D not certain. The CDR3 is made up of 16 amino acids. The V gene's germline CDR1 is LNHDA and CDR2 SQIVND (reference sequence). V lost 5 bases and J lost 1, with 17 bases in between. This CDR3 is CASSSRRQVANTEAFF. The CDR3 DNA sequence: TGTGCCAGTAGTTCCCGACGGCAAGTAGCGAACACTGAAGCTTTCTTT.

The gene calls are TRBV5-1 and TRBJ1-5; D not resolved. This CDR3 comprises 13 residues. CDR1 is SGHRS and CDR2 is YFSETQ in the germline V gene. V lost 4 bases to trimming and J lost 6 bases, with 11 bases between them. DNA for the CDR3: TGCGCCAGCAGCGCTTCAGGCTCTCAGCCCCAGCATTTT. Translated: CASSASGSQPQHF.

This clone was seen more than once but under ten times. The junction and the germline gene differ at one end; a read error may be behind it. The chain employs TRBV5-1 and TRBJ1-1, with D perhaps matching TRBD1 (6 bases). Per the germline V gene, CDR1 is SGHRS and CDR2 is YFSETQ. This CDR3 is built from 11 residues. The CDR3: CASSLLRRQVF. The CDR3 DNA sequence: TGCGCCAGCAGCTTACTAAGGCGACAGGTTTTT.

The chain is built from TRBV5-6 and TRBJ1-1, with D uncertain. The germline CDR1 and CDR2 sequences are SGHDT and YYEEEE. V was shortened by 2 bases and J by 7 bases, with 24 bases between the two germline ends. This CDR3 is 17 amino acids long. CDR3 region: CASSFLGRSGRIDEAFF. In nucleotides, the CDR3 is TGTGCCAGCAGCTTCTTAGGTAGGTCGGGCCGAATCGATGAAGCTTTCTTT.

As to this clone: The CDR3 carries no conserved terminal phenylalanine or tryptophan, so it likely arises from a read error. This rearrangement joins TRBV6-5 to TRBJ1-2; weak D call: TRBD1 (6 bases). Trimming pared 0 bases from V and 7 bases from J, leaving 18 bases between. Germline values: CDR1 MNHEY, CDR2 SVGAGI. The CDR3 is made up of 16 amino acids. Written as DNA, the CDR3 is TGTGCCAGCAGTTACTCGTTATCATGGGGGGCTAGTGGCTACACCTCC. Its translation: CASSYSLSWGASGYTS.

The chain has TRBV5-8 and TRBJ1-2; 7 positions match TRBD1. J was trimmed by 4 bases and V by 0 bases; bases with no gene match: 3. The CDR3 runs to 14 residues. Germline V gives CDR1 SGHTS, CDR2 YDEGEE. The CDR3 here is CASSLGQGTYGYTF. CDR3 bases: TGTGCCAGCAGCTTGGGACAGGGTACCTATGGCTACACCTTC. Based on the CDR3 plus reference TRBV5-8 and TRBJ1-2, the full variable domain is EAGVTQSPTHLIKTRGQQATLRCSPISGHTSVYWYQQALGLGLQFLLWYDEGEERNRGNFPPRFSGRQFPNYSSELNVNALELEDSALYLCASSLGQGTYGYTFGSGTRLTVV.

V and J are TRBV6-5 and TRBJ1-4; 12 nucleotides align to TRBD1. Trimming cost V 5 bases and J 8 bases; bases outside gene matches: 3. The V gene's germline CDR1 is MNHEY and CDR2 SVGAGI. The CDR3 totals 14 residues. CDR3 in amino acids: CASSRDRGQEKLFF. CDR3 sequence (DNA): TGTGCCAGCAGTAGGGACAGGGGGCAAGAAAAACTGTTTTTT.